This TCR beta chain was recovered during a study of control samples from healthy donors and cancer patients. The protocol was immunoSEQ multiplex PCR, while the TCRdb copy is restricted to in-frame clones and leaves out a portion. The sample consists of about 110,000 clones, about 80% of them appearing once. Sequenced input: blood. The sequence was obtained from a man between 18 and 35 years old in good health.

Here the CDR3 reads CASSIGPTVYPSYNEQFF. The CDR3 region has the DNA TGTGCCAGTAGTATAGGCCCCACTGTTTACCCCTCCTACAATGAGCAGTTCTTC. This rearrangement joins TRBV19 to TRBJ2-1; D is unclear. V was trimmed by 1 base and J by 0 bases, leaving 16 bases between them. Germline-derived CDR1 and CDR2 are LNHDA and SQIVND (reference sequence). This CDR3 has 18 residues.